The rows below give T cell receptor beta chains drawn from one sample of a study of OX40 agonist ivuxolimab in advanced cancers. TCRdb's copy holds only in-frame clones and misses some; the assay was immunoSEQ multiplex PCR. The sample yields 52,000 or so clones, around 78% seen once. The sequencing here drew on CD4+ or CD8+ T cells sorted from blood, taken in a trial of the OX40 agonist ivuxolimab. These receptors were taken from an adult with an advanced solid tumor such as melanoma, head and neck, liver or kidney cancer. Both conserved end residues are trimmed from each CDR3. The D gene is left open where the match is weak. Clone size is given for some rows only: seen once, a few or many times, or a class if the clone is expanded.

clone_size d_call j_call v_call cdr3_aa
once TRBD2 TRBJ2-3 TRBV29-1 SVGRTSGTDTQY
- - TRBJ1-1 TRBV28 ASSRDLNTEAF
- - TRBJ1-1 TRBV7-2 ASSPRTKAF
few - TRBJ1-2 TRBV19 ASSMPGEEANYGYT
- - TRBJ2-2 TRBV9 ASSVGTGELF
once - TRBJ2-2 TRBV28 ASRLQNTGELF
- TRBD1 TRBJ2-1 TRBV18 ASISIVTGASYNEQF
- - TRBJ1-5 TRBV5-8 ASSFIPGQQPQH
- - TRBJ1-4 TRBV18 ASSPPGLGNEKLF
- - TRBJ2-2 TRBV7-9 ASSGYGELF
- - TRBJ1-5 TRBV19 ASRRQTGNQPQH
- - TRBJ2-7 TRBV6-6 ASSSATGWEQY
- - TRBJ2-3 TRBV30 AWSVWGNTDTQY
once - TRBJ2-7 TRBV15 ATSRESGSYEQY
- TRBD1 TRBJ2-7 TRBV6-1 ASSETGGASYEQY
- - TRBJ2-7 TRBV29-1 SVQTSPYEQY
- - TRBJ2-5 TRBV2 ASSPTRANPRETQY
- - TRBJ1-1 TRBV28 ASSLPLGEVTEAF
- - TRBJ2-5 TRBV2 ASSVQTQETQY
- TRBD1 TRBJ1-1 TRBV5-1 ASRSGGTGTMNTEAF
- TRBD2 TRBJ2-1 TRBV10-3 AISPSGVYNEQF
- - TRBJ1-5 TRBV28 ASLPQGYRFQPQH
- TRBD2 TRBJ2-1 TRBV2 ASSPRLAGGFYNEQF
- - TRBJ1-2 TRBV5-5 ASSVSGEARYGYT
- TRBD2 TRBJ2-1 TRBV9 ASSARTSAGSYNEQF
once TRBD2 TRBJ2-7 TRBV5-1 ASSSGQTSGGAVEQY
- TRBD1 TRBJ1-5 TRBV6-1 ASSDKGQGNQPQH
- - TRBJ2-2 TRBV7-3 ASSSSPVGGGDTGELF
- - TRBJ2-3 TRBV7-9 ASSLPPGQALKWH
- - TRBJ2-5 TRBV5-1 ASTTGTLQETQY
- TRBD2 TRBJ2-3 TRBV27 ASSIAGGGNTQY